This T cell receptor (beta chain) was sequenced during a study of cytomegalovirus exposure and HLA in healthy donors. PCR primers comprised 60 Vbeta and 13 Jbeta primers. Assay used: immunoSEQ multiplex PCR; TCRdb lists only in-frame clones, some missing. The data show 130,000 to 150,000 clones, and the top ten clones hold under 2%. Worth noting for this clone: Its antigen is still unknown.

V gave up 5 bases and J gave up 4 bases, with 6 bases separating them. The V gene's germline CDR1 is SGHAT and CDR2 FQNNGV. The CDR3 spans 12 residues. Study-wide points: Indistinguishability led to the exclusion of some V segments, TRBV6-2 and TRBV6-3 included. A later examination showed that TCR association rates differed by HLA locus, with DRB1 most and HLA-C fewest. As immune exposure information, only CMV serostatus was available.

The genes are TRBV11-2 and TRBJ1-3, with D possibly being TRBD1 (5 bases). The receptor's source is a woman aged 50 to 60 in good health and CMV-seronegative. Sequencing was performed on PBMCs. The CDR3 sequence is CASSNRGNTIYF. The CDR3 DNA is TGTGCCAGCAGCAACAGGGGAAACACCATATATTTT.